One and the same sample provided the 23 T cell receptor beta chains below, sequenced in a study of cytomegalovirus exposure and HLA in healthy donors. Vbeta (60) and Jbeta (13) primers were used in the PCR. Some clones are missing from TCRdb's copy, which holds only in-frame ones; the method was immunoSEQ multiplex PCR. The table lists over 70,000 clones, 70% to 80% of them singletons. The sequenced sample was PBMCs. These receptors were collected from a man in his fifties or sixties in good health and CMV-seropositive.

The rearrangement links TRBV27 to TRBJ1-2; a weak D match, TRBD1 (6 bases). CDR3 size: 12 residues. CDR1 and CDR2 (germline): MNHEY, SMNVEV (reference sequence). Deletions cut 5 bases from V and 13 bases from J, with 17 bases between. CDR3 amino acids: CASSQTGRECTF. The CDR3 DNA reads as TGTGCCAGCAGTCAAACAGGGAGAGAGTGCACCTTC.

The chain links TRBV14 to TRBJ1-1; TRBD1 agrees at 8 bases. The CDR3 is made up of 14 amino acids. Germline assignment: CDR1 SGHDN and CDR2 FVKESK. J lost 5 bases, V lost 5 bases, and 7 bases had no gene match. The CDR3 DNA sequence: TGTGCCAGCAGCTTGGGGCGGACAGGGACTGAAGCTTTCTTT. Protein product: CASSLGRTGTEAFF.

The chain links TRBV2 to TRBJ2-1; D may be TRBD1 (6 bases). The CDR3 is made up of 16 amino acids. V lost 7 bases and J lost 0, with 16 bases in between. The V gene's germline CDR1 is SNHLY and CDR2 FYNNEI. The CDR3 DNA sequence: TGTGCCAGCATGCAGGGGCTCACCAGCTCCTACAATGAGCAGTTCTTC. It yields the protein CASMQGLTSSYNEQFF.

J is TRBJ2-5 and V is TRBV27; weak D call: TRBD1 (6 bases). The J call could be wrong; TRBJ2-7 is a better fit for the DNA end. CDR3 length: 14 amino acids. The germline V gene encodes CDR1 MNHEY and CDR2 SMNVEV (reference sequence). The CDR3 bases are TGTGCCAGCAGTTTAGGCCCAGGGGCCCTCGAGCAGTACTTC. Protein sequence: CASSLGPGALEQYF.

The chain carries TRBV2 and TRBJ2-5, with TRBD2 matching 9 bases. V lost 4 bases to trimming and J lost 5 bases; unmatched junction nucleotides: 8. The CDR3 is 15 residues long. Germline V lookup: CDR1 SNHLY, CDR2 FYNNEI. Here the CDR3 reads CASSVTASGIETQYF. CDR3 coding DNA: TGTGCCAGCAGTGTTACGGCTAGCGGGATCGAGACCCAGTACTTC.

The genes are TRBV7-2 and TRBJ2-1; 14 positions match TRBD2. Trimming at V came to 1 base and at J to 10 bases, leaving 12 bases not matched to a gene. The CDR3 has 18 amino acids. Germline CDR1 reads SGHTA; CDR2 reads FQGNSA. In DNA form, the CDR3 reads TGTGCCAGCAGCTTAGGTGGGACTAGCGGGGGCGGGTTCGGGGAGCAGTTCTTC. It yields the protein CASSLGGTSGGGFGEQFF.

The chain carries TRBV4-3 and TRBJ1-4; D gene unclear. CDR1 and CDR2 (germline): LGHNA, YSLEER. The CDR3 runs 16 residues. The V gene lost 0 bases and the J gene lost 8 bases, with 16 bases spanning the gap. DNA for the CDR3: TGCGCCAGCAGCCAAGAGGGGTGGATGGAGGAAGAAAAACTGTTTTTT. Residues: CASSQEGWMEEEKLFF.

The genes are TRBV18 and TRBJ2-3; D is uncertain. CDR3 size: 14 residues. V was shortened by 0 bases and J by 6 bases, with 10 bases between the two germline ends. CDR1 KGHSH and CDR2 LQKENI come from the germline V gene. The CDR3 spells CASSPPPGGDTQYF. In DNA form, the CDR3 reads TGTGCCAGCTCACCACCGCCGGGTGGGGATACGCAGTATTTT. Full variable domain (outside the CDR3, taken from reference TRBV18 and TRBJ2-3): NAGVMQNPRHLVRRRGQEARLRCSPMKGHSHVYWYRQLPEEGLKFMVYLQKENIIDESGMPKERFSAEFPKEGPSILRIQQVVRGDSAAYFCASSPPPGGDTQYFGPGTRLTVL.

V gene TRBV9 combines with J gene TRBJ1-5, with 8 bases matching TRBD1. V lost 2 bases to trimming and J lost 9 bases; unmatched junction nucleotides: 10. Germline V lookup: CDR1 SGDLS, CDR2 YYNGEE. The CDR3 spans 15 residues. The CDR3 coding sequence is TGTGCCAGCAGCGTCTCACCAGGGGGCGAGGGGCCCCAGCATTTT. Translated, it gives CASSVSPGGEGPQHF.

The V call is TRBV5-1, the J call TRBJ1-5; D is perhaps TRBD1 (6 bases). V was trimmed by 4 bases and J by 3 bases, leaving 11 bases between them. The CDR3 contains 14 residues. Per germline, CDR1 SGHRS and CDR2 YFSETQ. The CDR3 DNA sequence: TGCGCCAGCAGCCCGCAGGGGATCAATCAGCCCCAGCATTTT. Encoded protein: CASSPQGINQPQHF.

The CDR3 DNA reads as TGTGCCAGCAGCTTGGTCACAGGGACTAATGAAAAACTGTTTTTT. Encoded protein: CASSLVTGTNEKLFF. This chain joins TRBV7-9 and TRBJ1-4; possibly TRBD1 for D (6 bases). Trimming removed 3 bases at V and 2 bases at J, with 10 bases between. Per the germline V gene, CDR1 is SEHNR and CDR2 is FQNEAQ (reference sequence). This CDR3 contains 15 residues.

The J gene is TRBJ1-3, the V gene TRBV19; 8 bases agree with TRBD1. This CDR3 is 20 amino acids long. V shed 5 bases, J shed 0 bases, and the junction held 18 bases outside the gene matches. The germline gives CDR1 LNHDA, CDR2 SQIVND (reference sequence). The CDR3 coding sequence is TGTGCCAGTAGTTGGGGGACAGGAGCAAATTACCCGAGCTCTGGAAACACCATATATTTT. Its protein is CASSWGTGANYPSSGNTIYF.

V gene TRBV19 combines with J gene TRBJ1-2, with D tentatively TRBD1 (5 bases). Germline values: CDR1 LNHDA, CDR2 SQIVND (reference sequence). The V gene lost 4 bases and the J gene lost 3 bases, with 15 bases spanning the gap. CDR3 size: 15 residues. The CDR3 region is CASSRGGDGYYGYTF. In nucleotides, the CDR3 is TGTGCCAGTAGTAGGGGGGGGGACGGATACTATGGCTACACCTTC.

The chain has TRBV7-3 and TRBJ2-7; 9 bases map to TRBD2. The CDR3 extends over 15 amino acids. With 1 base clipped from V and 2 bases from J, the junction kept 3 bases outside the gene matches. Per germline, CDR1 SGHTA and CDR2 FQGTGA. The CDR3 reads CASSLRASGTYEQYF. The CDR3 DNA is TGTGCCAGCAGCTTAAGGGCTAGCGGGACCTACGAGCAGTACTTC.

The chain joins TRBV29-1 to TRBJ2-1; D perhaps matches TRBD1 (6 bases). V lost 6 bases and J 8 bases, leaving 23 bases between the germline ends. The germline V gene encodes CDR1 SQVTM and CDR2 ANQGSEA. This CDR3 spans 15 amino acids. The chain's CDR3 is CSVPPTGFSGHEQFF. The CDR3 DNA follows: TGCAGCGTCCCACCTACAGGGTTCTCTGGGCATGAGCAGTTCTTC.

The chain carries TRBV2 and TRBJ1-2; no reliable D call. The CDR3 spans 11 residues. The germline gives CDR1 SNHLY, CDR2 FYNNEI. V shed 6 bases and J shed 7 bases, with 9 bases lying between them. Here the CDR3 reads CASRTSGGYTF. CDR3 bases: TGTGCCAGCAGGACGAGCGGTGGCTACACCTTC.

The V and J genes are TRBV6-5 and TRBJ2-5; D gene unclear. The CDR3 loop spans 12 amino acids. The V end lost 10 bases, the J end lost 0 bases, and 9 bases lay between the germline ends. CDR1 and CDR2 (germline): MNHEY, SVGAGI. The chain's CDR3 is CATKRNQETQYF. The CDR3 DNA reads as TGTGCCACAAAGCGCAACCAAGAGACCCAGTACTTC.

Of note for this clone: The junction does not match germline at one end; this may be a read error. V usage is TRBV7-9 and J usage is TRBJ2-1; tentative D call: TRBD1 (6 bases). The germline V gene has CDR1 SEHNR and CDR2 FQNEAQ (reference sequence). CDR3 length: 13 amino acids. CDR3 region: CSGVLSSYNEQFF. The CDR3 nucleotides are TGCTCAGGGGTTTTGAGCTCCTACAATGAGCAGTTCTTC. The variable domain in full, with the rest retrieved from reference TRBV7-9 and TRBJ2-1, is DTGVSQNPRHKITKRGQNVTFRCDPISEHNRLYWYRQTLGQGPEFLTYFQNEAQLEKSRLLSDRFSAERPKGSFSTLEIQRTEQGDSAMYLCSGVLSSYNEQFFGPGTRLTVL.

This clone was observed a single time. The rearrangement links TRBV7-2 to TRBJ1-1, with D possibly being TRBD1 (5 bases). The CDR3 is 12 amino acids. V lost 5 bases, J lost 11 bases, and 15 bases lay in between. Germline CDR1 is SGHTA and CDR2 is FQGNSA. The CDR3 nucleotides read TGTGCCAGCAGCGCCGGACATCTGAGGGCTTTCTTT. It encodes CASSAGHLRAFF.

The chain carries TRBV10-3 and TRBJ2-3; D is unresolved. There are 14 residues in the CDR3. In germline, CDR1 is ENHRY, CDR2 SYGVKD. Trimming stripped 4 bases from V and 0 bases from J, with 8 bases between. CDR3 amino acids: CAISASSSTDTQYF. The CDR3 DNA follows: TGTGCCATCAGTGCGTCCTCTAGCACAGATACGCAGTATTTT.

Only one count was recorded for this clone. J is TRBJ2-7 and V is TRBV27, with a possible D match to TRBD1 (6 bases). From germline, CDR1 is MNHEY and CDR2 SMNVEV (reference sequence). CDR3 size: 13 residues. Trimming pared 5 bases from V and 1 base from J, leaving 9 bases between. The DNA for the CDR3 is TGTGCCAGCAGTCTCGGACAGTCCTACGAGCAGTACTTC. It translates to CASSLGQSYEQYF.

This chain links TRBV12-5 with TRBJ2-7; 7 nucleotides align to TRBD1. Germline values: CDR1 LGHNT, CDR2 FRNRAP. The CDR3 covers 12 residues. With 5 bases clipped from V and 4 bases from J, the junction kept 2 bases outside the gene matches. Here the CDR3 reads CASGQQGYEQYF. DNA for the CDR3: TGTGCTAGTGGTCAACAGGGGTACGAGCAGTACTTC.

The chain is built from TRBV2 and TRBJ2-7; TRBD1 matches 10 bases. Germline CDR1 reads SNHLY; CDR2 reads FYNNEI. The CDR3 length is 15 residues. V was clipped by 8 bases and J by 7 bases; unmatched bases: 14. The CDR3 DNA reads TGTGCCAGCGCGGTAACGGGACAGGGGCTTAGAGAGCAGTACTTC. This codes for CASAVTGQGLREQYF.